This T cell receptor (beta chain) was retrieved from a study of T-cell memory formation after mild COVID-19. Study as a whole: Each donor largely had its own TCR clusters.

TCRdb itself ran the 5' RACE reads through MiXCR, one entry per CDR3 protein. Here the sample spans 350,000 to 400,000 distinct CDR3 sequences, 13% to 15% being singletons. This clonotype was counted at least ten times. Its antigen remains unidentified. V was cut by 7 bases and J by 5 bases, with 11 bases left in between. The CDR3 spans 12 residues. General observations from the study: Clones contracting day 15 to 85 were balanced CD4/CD8; later expanders leaned CD4+.

The sequenced material came from PBMCs or a T cell subset sorted from them (not recorded which). This TCR was recovered from a man aged 18 to 35 who had mild COVID-19 (a few samples of this study predate the infection). Cell type and time point are not known. V usage is TRBV12-3 or TRBV12-4 and J usage is TRBJ2-5; D is unresolved. CDR3 DNA: TGTGCCAGCATTAAGGATCGGGAGACCCAGTACTTC. Encoded protein: CASIKDRETQYF.